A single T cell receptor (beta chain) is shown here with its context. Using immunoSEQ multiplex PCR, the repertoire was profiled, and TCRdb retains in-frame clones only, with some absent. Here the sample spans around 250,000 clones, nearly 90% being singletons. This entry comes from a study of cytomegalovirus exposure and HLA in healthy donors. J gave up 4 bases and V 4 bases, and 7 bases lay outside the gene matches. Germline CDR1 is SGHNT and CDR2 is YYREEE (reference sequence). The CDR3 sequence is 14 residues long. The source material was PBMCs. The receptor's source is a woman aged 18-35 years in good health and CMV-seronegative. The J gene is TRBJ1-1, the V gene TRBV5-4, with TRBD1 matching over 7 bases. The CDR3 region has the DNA TGTGCCAGCAGCGCGAACAGGGGAGGCACTGAAGCTTTCTTT. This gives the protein CASSANRGGTEAFF.